A selection of T cell receptor beta chains follows, all from one sample in a study of shared clonotypes between healthy human individuals. TCRdb's table, derived via immunoSEQ multiplex PCR, lists solely in-frame clones and lacks some. The data hold around 2,000,000 clones, with roughly 94% observed a single time. The sample was naive CD8+ T cells sorted from blood. These receptors were collected from a man between 18 and 35 years old in good health. The CDR3 runs from the conserved cysteine through the conserved F or W. The order of the fields is D gene, V gene, J gene, clone size, CDR3 protein, CDR3 DNA. D genes are given only for firm matches. Rows may omit the clone size; those that give it use once, few, many or a size class.

d_gene: TRBD1; v_gene: TRBV4-1; j_gene: TRBJ2-7; abundance: .; CDR3aa: CASSHIPGTGTHEQYF; CDR3nt: TGCGCCAGCAGCCATATTCCCGGGACAGGGACCCACGAGCAGTACTTC
d_gene: .; v_gene: TRBV2; j_gene: TRBJ2-1; abundance: .; CDR3aa: CASVLSYNEQFF; CDR3nt: TGTGCCAGCGTCCTCTCCTACAATGAGCAGTTCTTC
d_gene: .; v_gene: TRBV9; j_gene: TRBJ1-3; abundance: .; CDR3aa: CASSVAANSGNTIYF; CDR3nt: TGTGCCAGCAGCGTAGCTGCCAACTCTGGAAACACCATATATTTT
d_gene: .; v_gene: TRBV5-1; j_gene: TRBJ2-7; abundance: .; CDR3aa: CASSLEAPPYHEQYF; CDR3nt: TGCGCCAGCAGCTTGGAGGCACCCCCCTACCACGAGCAGTACTTC
d_gene: .; v_gene: TRBV4-1; j_gene: TRBJ2-7; abundance: once; CDR3aa: CASSSTSSYEQYF; CDR3nt: TGCGCCAGCAGCTCGACTAGCTCCTACGAGCAGTACTTC
d_gene: .; v_gene: TRBV19; j_gene: TRBJ1-5; abundance: .; CDR3aa: CASSIDAGWTQPQHF; CDR3nt: TGTGCCAGTAGTATAGATGCTGGGTGGACCCAGCCCCAGCATTTT
d_gene: .; v_gene: TRBV9; j_gene: TRBJ2-7; abundance: once; CDR3aa: CASSRDLDYEQYF; CDR3nt: TGTGCCAGCAGCCGGGACCTAGACTACGAGCAGTACTTC
d_gene: .; v_gene: TRBV18; j_gene: TRBJ2-7; abundance: .; CDR3aa: CASSPSGPHPPEQYF; CDR3nt: TGTGCCAGCTCACCGAGCGGTCCACATCCCCCCGAGCAGTACTTC
d_gene: .; v_gene: TRBV7-8; j_gene: TRBJ2-7; abundance: .; CDR3aa: CASSLVGQGHYEQYF; CDR3nt: TGTGCCAGCAGCTTAGTGGGGCAGGGACACTACGAGCAGTACTTC
d_gene: .; v_gene: TRBV7-8; j_gene: TRBJ2-7; abundance: .; CDR3aa: CASSPPTASYEQYF; CDR3nt: TGTGCCAGCAGCCCGCCGACAGCCTCCTACGAGCAGTACTTC
d_gene: TRBD2; v_gene: TRBV5-6; j_gene: TRBJ2-3; abundance: .; CDR3aa: CASSLALAGFTDTQYF; CDR3nt: TGTGCCAGCAGCTTGGCCCTAGCGGGTTTCACAGATACGCAGTATTTT
d_gene: .; v_gene: TRBV6-1; j_gene: TRBJ1-1; abundance: .; CDR3aa: CASSPTPFNTEAFF; CDR3nt: TGTGCCAGCAGCCCCACTCCCTTTAACACTGAAGCTTTCTTT
d_gene: .; v_gene: TRBV6-1; j_gene: TRBJ2-5; abundance: .; CDR3aa: CASSEALQGQETQYF; CDR3nt: TGTGCCAGCAGTGAAGCGCTCCAGGGCCAAGAGACCCAGTACTTC
d_gene: .; v_gene: TRBV7-9; j_gene: TRBJ1-2; abundance: .; CDR3aa: CASSILGLPYGYTF; CDR3nt: TGTGCCAGCAGCATCCTCGGGCTCCCCTATGGCTACACCTTC
d_gene: .; v_gene: TRBV7-8; j_gene: TRBJ2-7; abundance: few; CDR3aa: CASSLDFYEQYF; CDR3nt: TGTGCCAGCAGCTTAGATTTTTACGAGCAGTACTTC
d_gene: TRBD2; v_gene: TRBV10-1; j_gene: TRBJ2-3; abundance: .; CDR3aa: CASSDWTSGLSTDTQYF; CDR3nt: TGCGCCAGCAGTGATTGGACTAGCGGGCTTAGCACAGATACGCAGTATTTT
d_gene: .; v_gene: TRBV27; j_gene: TRBJ2-7; abundance: .; CDR3aa: CASSFGTPSSYEQYF; CDR3nt: TGTGCCAGCAGTTTCGGGACACCTAGCTCCTACGAGCAGTACTTC
d_gene: TRBD2; v_gene: TRBV7-8; j_gene: TRBJ2-3; abundance: .; CDR3aa: CASSLVVRGGSDTQYF; CDR3nt: TGTGCCAGCAGCTTAGTAGTCCGGGGGGGCTCAGATACGCAGTATTTT
d_gene: .; v_gene: TRBV2; j_gene: TRBJ2-7; abundance: once; CDR3aa: CASSESAEPKQYF; CDR3nt: TGTGCCAGCAGTGAAAGCGCAGAACCGAAACAGTACTTC
d_gene: .; v_gene: TRBV19; j_gene: TRBJ1-5; abundance: .; CDR3aa: CASSIGGIEPQHF; CDR3nt: TGTGCCAGTAGTATCGGGGGAATCGAGCCCCAGCATTTT
d_gene: .; v_gene: TRBV5-6; j_gene: TRBJ1-2; abundance: .; CDR3aa: CASTRPGNYGYTF; CDR3nt: TGTGCCAGCACCCGCCCCGGGAACTATGGCTACACCTTC
d_gene: TRBD2; v_gene: TRBV4-1; j_gene: TRBJ2-5; abundance: .; CDR3aa: CASSQPSGTPETQYF; CDR3nt: TGCGCCAGCAGCCAACCTAGCGGGACCCCAGAGACCCAGTACTTC
d_gene: TRBD2; v_gene: TRBV7-2; j_gene: TRBJ2-3; abundance: .; CDR3aa: CASSPGLAGVETDTQYF; CDR3nt: TGTGCCAGCAGCCCAGGACTAGCGGGAGTGGAAACAGATACGCAGTATTTT
d_gene: .; v_gene: TRBV6-5; j_gene: TRBJ2-2; abundance: .; CDR3aa: CASIIPGTGELFF; CDR3nt: TGTGCCAGCATCATTCCGGGGACCGGGGAGCTGTTTTTT
d_gene: TRBD1; v_gene: TRBV10-3; j_gene: TRBJ2-7; abundance: .; CDR3aa: CAISALDRGSYEQYF; CDR3nt: TGTGCCATCAGTGCCCTGGACAGGGGATCCTACGAGCAGTACTTC
d_gene: .; v_gene: TRBV25-1; j_gene: TRBJ1-1; abundance: once; CDR3aa: CATASEGAEAFF; CDR3nt: TGTGCCACCGCTTCCGAGGGAGCTGAAGCTTTCTTT
d_gene: .; v_gene: TRBV5-6; j_gene: TRBJ1-3; abundance: .; CDR3aa: CASSLEGGNTIYF; CDR3nt: TGTGCCAGCAGCTTAGAGGGGGGAAACACCATATATTTT
d_gene: .; v_gene: TRBV28; j_gene: TRBJ2-5; abundance: .; CDR3aa: CASSLSAETQYF; CDR3nt: TGTGCCAGCAGTTTGAGCGCAGAGACCCAGTACTTC
d_gene: .; v_gene: TRBV13; j_gene: TRBJ2-1; abundance: .; CDR3aa: CASSLTDGLYNEQFF; CDR3nt: TGTGCCAGCAGCTTAACAGACGGCCTCTACAATGAGCAGTTCTTC
d_gene: TRBD1; v_gene: TRBV9; j_gene: TRBJ1-4; abundance: .; CDR3aa: CASSYSGTGGEKLFF; CDR3nt: TGTGCCAGCAGTTACTCCGGGACAGGGGGTGAAAAACTGTTTTTT
d_gene: TRBD1; v_gene: TRBV27; j_gene: TRBJ2-7; abundance: .; CDR3aa: CASTGQTTGDYEQYF; CDR3nt: TGTGCCAGCACGGGACAAACAACAGGGGACTACGAGCAGTACTTC
d_gene: .; v_gene: TRBV6-5; j_gene: TRBJ2-7; abundance: .; CDR3aa: CASSYRVEVEQYF; CDR3nt: TGTGCCAGCAGTTACCGGGTAGAGGTCGAGCAGTACTTC
d_gene: .; v_gene: TRBV23-1; j_gene: TRBJ1-1; abundance: .; CDR3aa: CASSQTREGTLVTYGLNTEAFF; CDR3nt: TGCGCCAGCAGTCAAACCCGAGAGGGGACACTGGTAACTTACGGCCTGAACACTGAAGCTTTCTTT
d_gene: TRBD1; v_gene: TRBV7-2; j_gene: TRBJ2-7; abundance: .; CDR3aa: CASSFWDSSYEQYF; CDR3nt: TGTGCCAGCAGCTTTTGGGACAGCTCCTACGAGCAGTACTTC
d_gene: TRBD2; v_gene: TRBV4-3; j_gene: TRBJ2-7; abundance: .; CDR3aa: CASSQDGSASGRKQYF; CDR3nt: TGCGCCAGCAGCCAAGATGGGTCGGCTAGCGGGAGAAAGCAGTACTTC
d_gene: .; v_gene: TRBV14; j_gene: TRBJ1-1; abundance: .; CDR3aa: CASSLGRPNTEAFF; CDR3nt: TGTGCCAGCAGTCTCGGACGCCCGAACACTGAAGCTTTCTTT
d_gene: .; v_gene: TRBV4-1; j_gene: TRBJ1-5; abundance: .; CDR3aa: CASSQDEGDSNQPQHF; CDR3nt: TGCGCCAGCAGCCAAGATGAGGGAGATAGCAATCAGCCCCAGCATTTT
d_gene: .; v_gene: TRBV28; j_gene: TRBJ1-1; abundance: .; CDR3aa: CASTLTPSRNTEAFF; CDR3nt: TGTGCCAGCACCCTGACCCCGAGCCGTAACACTGAAGCTTTCTTT
d_gene: TRBD2; v_gene: TRBV7-9; j_gene: TRBJ2-2; abundance: once; CDR3aa: CASSSQLAGPNTGELFF; CDR3nt: TGTGCCAGCAGCTCCCAGCTAGCGGGGCCGAACACCGGGGAGCTGTTTTTT
d_gene: .; v_gene: TRBV7-8; j_gene: TRBJ2-3; abundance: .; CDR3aa: CASSPPSQPTDTQYF; CDR3nt: TGTGCCAGCAGCCCACCGTCGCAGCCCACAGATACGCAGTATTTT
d_gene: TRBD2; v_gene: TRBV9; j_gene: TRBJ2-3; abundance: .; CDR3aa: CASSLSGTGADTQYF; CDR3nt: TGTGCCAGCAGCCTCAGCGGGACGGGGGCAGATACGCAGTATTTT
d_gene: .; v_gene: TRBV19; j_gene: TRBJ1-1; abundance: .; CDR3aa: CASSGAWPPEAFF; CDR3nt: TGTGCCAGTAGTGGGGCGTGGCCCCCTGAAGCTTTCTTT
d_gene: .; v_gene: TRBV7-9; j_gene: TRBJ2-5; abundance: .; CDR3aa: CASRRADGAQETQYF; CDR3nt: TGTGCCAGCAGACGCGCGGACGGGGCCCAAGAGACCCAGTACTTC
d_gene: .; v_gene: TRBV5-6; j_gene: TRBJ2-5; abundance: once; CDR3aa: CASSFRETQETQYF; CDR3nt: TGTGCCAGCAGCTTCAGAGAGACACAAGAGACCCAGTACTTC
d_gene: TRBD1; v_gene: TRBV9; j_gene: TRBJ2-2; abundance: .; CDR3aa: CASSGPGGPGELFF; CDR3nt: TGTGCCAGCTCGGGACCAGGGGGCCCCGGGGAGCTGTTTTTT
d_gene: .; v_gene: TRBV27; j_gene: TRBJ1-5; abundance: .; CDR3aa: CASSLYFDNQPQHF; CDR3nt: TGTGCCAGCAGTTTATATTTCGACAATCAGCCCCAGCATTTT
d_gene: .; v_gene: TRBV11-3; j_gene: TRBJ2-1; abundance: .; CDR3aa: CASSLGTGAPYNEQFF; CDR3nt: TGTGCCAGCAGCTTAGGCACGGGAGCTCCCTACAATGAGCAGTTCTTC
d_gene: TRBD2; v_gene: TRBV7-9; j_gene: TRBJ2-1; abundance: .; CDR3aa: CASSLTGLDLDEQFF; CDR3nt: TGTGCCAGCAGCTTAACAGGACTAGATTTAGATGAGCAGTTCTTC
d_gene: TRBD2; v_gene: TRBV7-8; j_gene: TRBJ2-7; abundance: .; CDR3aa: CASSLDHPLAGGYEQYF; CDR3nt: TGTGCCAGCAGCTTAGATCATCCCTTAGCGGGAGGCTACGAGCAGTACTTC
d_gene: TRBD1; v_gene: TRBV4-1; j_gene: TRBJ2-7; abundance: .; CDR3aa: CASSQGGGQGAGEQYF; CDR3nt: TGCGCCAGCAGCCAAGGTGGAGGACAGGGGGCGGGGGAGCAGTACTTC
d_gene: TRBD2; v_gene: TRBV6-1; j_gene: TRBJ2-2; abundance: .; CDR3aa: CASSELAGGNTGELFF; CDR3nt: TGTGCCAGCAGTGAACTAGCGGGGGGTAACACCGGGGAGCTGTTTTTT
d_gene: .; v_gene: TRBV4-2; j_gene: TRBJ2-5; abundance: once; CDR3aa: CASSQVQGSGETQYF; CDR3nt: TGTGCCAGCAGCCAAGTTCAGGGATCTGGAGAGACCCAGTACTTC
d_gene: .; v_gene: TRBV7-9; j_gene: TRBJ2-3; abundance: .; CDR3aa: CASSHNYTQYF; CDR3nt: TGTGCCAGCAGTCATAACTATACGCAGTATTTT
d_gene: .; v_gene: TRBV14; j_gene: TRBJ2-1; abundance: .; CDR3aa: CASSQVGNWDEQFF; CDR3nt: TGTGCCAGCAGCCAAGTCGGGAACTGGGATGAGCAGTTCTTC
d_gene: .; v_gene: TRBV4-2; j_gene: TRBJ1-5; abundance: .; CDR3aa: CASSQGSGNQPQHF; CDR3nt: TGTGCCAGCAGCCAAGGGTCAGGCAATCAGCCCCAGCATTTT